This T cell receptor beta chain is from a study of T cells in Graves' hyperthyroidism and ophthalmopathy. The investigators amplified TCR beta CDR3 regions from RNA transcripts. HTBI primers drove first-round RT-PCR of the TCR CDR3. In TCRdb, the multiplex PCR reads were re-called with MiXCR into one record per CDR3 protein. This sample yields around 570,000 distinct CDR3 sequences, of which just under 20% are seen a single time; over 45% belongs to the top ten. This clonotype was counted only a few times. The junction does not match germline at one end; this may be a read error. This CDR3 spans 15 amino acids. The germline V gene encodes CDR1 ENHRY and CDR2 SYGVKD.

The TCR comes from a man in his forties with Graves' ophthalmopathy. What was sequenced was blood. This rearrangement joins TRBV10-3 to TRBJ2-1, with 7 bases aligning to TRBD1. CDR3 loop: CAISDIWTGYNEQFF. CDR3 sequence (DNA): TGTGCCATAAGTGACATCTGGACAGGCTACAATGAGCAGTTCTTC.